Presented here are 3 T cell receptor beta chains from one specimen sequenced in a study of blood T cell repertoires in COVID-19. Libraries were prepared by immunoSEQ multiplex PCR; TCRdb keeps only in-frame clonotypes and omits some of them. The sample consists of around 60,000 clones, roughly 88% of them appearing once. Sequencing was performed on peripheral blood. The receptors stem from a woman aged 80 or older with acute or convalescent COVID-19.

The V call is TRBV5-1, the J call TRBJ2-2; weak D call: TRBD2 (5 bases). V was pared by 0 bases and J by 5 bases, with 11 bases between. Germline V gives CDR1 SGHRS, CDR2 YFSETQ. This CDR3 comprises 15 residues. CDR3 coding DNA: TGCGCCAGCAGCTTGGCCCAGACGGGGACCGGGGAGCTGTTTTTT. Its translation is CASSLAQTGTGELFF.

V usage is TRBV28 and J usage is TRBJ1-5, with 7 bases lining up with TRBD1. Looked up from germline, CDR1 is MDHEN and CDR2 is SYDVKM. V dropped 8 bases and J dropped 3; count of bases not matched to a gene: 10. The CDR3 runs 15 residues. The CDR3 loop is CASSLPTGSNQPQHF. CDR3 in DNA: TGTGCCAGCTCCCTGCCGACAGGGTCCAATCAGCCCCAGCATTTT. Drawing the rest from reference TRBV28 and TRBJ1-5, the complete variable domain is DVKVTQSSRYLVKRTGEKVFLECVQDMDHENMFWYRQDPGLGLRLIYFSYDVKMKEKGDIPEGYSVSREKKERFSLILESASTNQTSMYLCASSLPTGSNQPQHFGDGTRLSIL.

The chain joins TRBV29-1 to TRBJ2-5; D is undetermined. V was pared by 3 bases and J by 1 base, with 6 bases between. The germline CDR1 and CDR2 sequences are SQVTM and ANQGSEA. The CDR3 covers 12 residues. The CDR3 loop is CSVDRGQETQYF. CDR3 DNA sequence: TGCAGCGTTGACAGAGGCCAAGAGACCCAGTACTTC.